These 11 T cell receptor beta chains originate from one sample sequenced in a study of T cells in Graves' hyperthyroidism and ophthalmopathy. Amplified TCR beta CDR3 regions derived from RNA transcripts. In the first-round RT-PCR of the TCR CDR3, the HTBI primer set was used. MiXCR was run by TCRdb on the multiplex PCR reads, yielding one entry per CDR3 protein. The data show hundreds of thousands of distinct CDR3 sequences, with around 13% seen just once and roughly 33% held by the top ten. Sequenced input: blood. These TCRs come from a woman aged 40-49 years with Graves' ophthalmopathy.

This clonotype appeared a few times. J is TRBJ1-3 and V is TRBV3-1; D unresolved. V lost 0 bases and J lost 4, with 13 bases in between. This CDR3 region has 16 residues. CDR1 is LGHDT and CDR2 is YNNKEL in the germline V gene (reference sequence). The CDR3: CASSQDLAAVGNTIYF. The DNA for the CDR3 is TGTGCCAGCAGCCAAGATCTGGCGGCAGTCGGAAACACCATATATTTT.

The chain combines TRBV29-1 with TRBJ2-1; TRBD1 is a possible D gene (6 bases). The CDR3 has 15 residues. Between the trimmed V and J ends, which lost 6 bases and 2 bases, there was a span of 17 bases. Germline loops: CDR1 SQVTM, CDR2 ANQGSEA. The CDR3 region has the DNA TGCAGCGTGAGGGGGTTTTCGGGTCCCTACAATGAGCAGTTCTTC. Protein sequence: CSVRGFSGPYNEQFF.

This clonotype was observed many times. This chain joins TRBV28 and TRBJ1-1, with a tentative D call TRBD1 (6 bases). The CDR3 totals 16 residues. In germline, CDR1 is MDHEN, CDR2 SYDVKM. Trimming removed 5 bases at V and 0 bases at J, with 16 bases between. CDR3 nucleotides: TGTGCCAGCAGTCCCGGGACACCGGGTGTGAACACTGAAGCTTTCTTT. It translates to CASSPGTPGVNTEAFF.

Ten or more counts support this clonotype. CDR3 DNA sequence: TGTGCCAGCGGACCCAGGGGAGATTGGGAAAAACTGTTTTTT. It encodes CASGPRGDWEKLFF. This chain uses TRBV2 with TRBJ1-4; D possibly corresponds to TRBD1 (6 bases). This CDR3 comprises 14 residues. The germline gives CDR1 SNHLY, CDR2 FYNNEI. Trimming took off 8 bases at V and 8 bases at J, with 18 bases between the two ends.

There are a few counts of this clonotype. This chain links TRBV3-1 with TRBJ2-7; no clear D. Trimming removed 1 base at V and 3 bases at J, with 16 bases between. The CDR3 has 16 amino acids. Germline-derived CDR1 and CDR2 are LGHDT and YNNKEL (reference sequence). DNA of the CDR3: TGTGCCAGCAGCCAAGGTCCGGGCCCTATGAACTACGAGCAGTACTTC. This gives the protein CASSQGPGPMNYEQYF.

This clonotype was counted at least ten times. The J gene is TRBJ1-1, the V gene TRBV6-1; 9 nucleotides line up with TRBD1. V shed 5 bases, J shed 1 base, and the junction held 8 bases outside the gene matches. Germline V gives CDR1 MNHNS, CDR2 SASEGT. The CDR3 is 16 amino acids. The CDR3 spells CASSQRQGVRNTEAFF. CDR3 nucleotide sequence: TGTGCCAGCAGTCAGAGACAGGGGGTCCGGAACACTGAAGCTTTCTTT.

Ten or more counts support this clonotype. V and J are TRBV2 and TRBJ1-5; no firm D call. V lost 0 bases and J 9 bases, leaving 3 bases between the germline ends. Germline CDR1 is SNHLY and CDR2 is FYNNEI. CDR3 length: 11 residues. DNA of the CDR3: TGTGCCAGCAGTGAAGCCGGGCCCCAGCATTTT. The encoded protein is CASSEAGPQHF.

This clonotype has a count of ten or more. This chain joins TRBV7-9 and TRBJ1-6; perhaps TRBD1 as D (5 bases). The V gene's germline CDR1 is SEHNR and CDR2 FQNEAQ (reference sequence). The CDR3 extends over 15 amino acids. Between the trimmed V and J ends, which lost 2 bases and 13 bases, there was a span of 18 bases. The CDR3 DNA follows: TGTGCCAGCAGCTTAATAGAGCCAGGGAAGAGTCCCCTCCACTTT. This encodes CASSLIEPGKSPLHF.

This clonotype was detected many times. The genes are TRBV20-1 and TRBJ1-1; no definite D call. CDR3 length: 14 amino acids. The V and J ends lost 0 bases and 1 base respectively, with 9 bases between them. CDR1 DFQATT and CDR2 SNEGSKA come from the germline V gene (reference sequence). CDR3 sequence (DNA): TGCAGTGCTAGAGATCGACGGGCGAACACTGAAGCTTTCTTT. Its translation is CSARDRRANTEAFF.

In this sample, this clonotype turned up many times. V is TRBV11-2 and J is TRBJ2-7; 11 bases map to TRBD2. The CDR3 runs to 16 residues. V shed 4 bases, J shed 5 bases, and the junction held 10 bases outside the gene matches. Germline V gene sequence: CDR1 SGHAT, CDR2 FQNNGV. For the CDR3, the DNA is TGTGCCAGCAGCTCCAATAGCGGGAGGGCCCGCCACGAGCAGTACTTC. Its protein product is CASSSNSGRARHEQYF.

In this sample, this clonotype turned up once. This rearrangement joins TRBV25-1 to TRBJ1-4, with 10 bases fitting TRBD1. CDR1 is MGHDK, CDR2 SYGVNS, per germline. The junction had 14 bases not matched to a gene; V was cut back by 8 bases and J by 8 bases. This CDR3 region has 16 residues. Written as DNA, the CDR3 is TGTGCCAGCGCCGAAAGAGGGACAGGGGCGTGGGAAAAACTGTTTTTT. Translated, it gives CASAERGTGAWEKLFF.